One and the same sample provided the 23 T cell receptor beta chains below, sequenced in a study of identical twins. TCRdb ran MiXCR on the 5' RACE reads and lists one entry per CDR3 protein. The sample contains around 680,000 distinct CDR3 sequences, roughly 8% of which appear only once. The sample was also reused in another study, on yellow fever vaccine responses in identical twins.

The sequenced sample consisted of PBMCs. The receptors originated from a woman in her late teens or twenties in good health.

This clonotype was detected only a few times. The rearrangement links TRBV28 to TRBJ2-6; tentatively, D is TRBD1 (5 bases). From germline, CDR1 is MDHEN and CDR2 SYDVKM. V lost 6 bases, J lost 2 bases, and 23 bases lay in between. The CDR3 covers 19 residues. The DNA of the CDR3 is TGTGCCAGCAGGCCCAACCCAGGGTTAGGGAAACCTGGGGCCAACGTCCTGACTTTC. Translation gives CASRPNPGLGKPGANVLTF.

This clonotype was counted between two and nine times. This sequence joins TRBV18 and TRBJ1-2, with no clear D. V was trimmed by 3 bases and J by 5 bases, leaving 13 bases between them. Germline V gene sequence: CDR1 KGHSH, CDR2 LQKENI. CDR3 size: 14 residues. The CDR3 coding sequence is TGTGCCAGCTCACCGCAGGACTCGGGATATGGCTACACCTTC. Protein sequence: CASSPQDSGYGYTF.

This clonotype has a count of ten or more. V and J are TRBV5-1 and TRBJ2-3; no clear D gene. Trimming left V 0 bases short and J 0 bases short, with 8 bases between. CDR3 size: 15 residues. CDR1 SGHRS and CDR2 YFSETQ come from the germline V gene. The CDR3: CASSLVQDSTDTQYF. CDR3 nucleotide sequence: TGCGCCAGCAGCTTGGTCCAGGATAGCACAGATACGCAGTATTTT.

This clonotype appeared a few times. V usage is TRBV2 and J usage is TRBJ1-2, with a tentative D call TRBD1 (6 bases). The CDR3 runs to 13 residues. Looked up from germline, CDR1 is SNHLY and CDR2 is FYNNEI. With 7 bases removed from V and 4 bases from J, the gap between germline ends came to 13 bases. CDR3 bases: TGTGCCAGCAATAACAGGGAGATCTATGGCTACACCTTC. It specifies CASNNREIYGYTF.

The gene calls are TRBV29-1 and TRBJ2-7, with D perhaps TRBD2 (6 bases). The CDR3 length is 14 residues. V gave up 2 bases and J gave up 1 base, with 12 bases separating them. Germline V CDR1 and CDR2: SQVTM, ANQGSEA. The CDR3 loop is CSVELASESYEQYF. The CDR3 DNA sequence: TGCAGCGTTGAACTGGCTAGCGAATCCTACGAGCAGTACTTC.

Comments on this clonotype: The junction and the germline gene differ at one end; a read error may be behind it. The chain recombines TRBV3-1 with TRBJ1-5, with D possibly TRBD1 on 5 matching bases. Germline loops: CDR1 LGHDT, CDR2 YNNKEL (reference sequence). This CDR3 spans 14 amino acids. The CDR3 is CASSQDQGNQPQHF. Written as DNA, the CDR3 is TGTGCCAGCAGCCAAGACCAGGGCAACCAGCCCCAGCATTTT.

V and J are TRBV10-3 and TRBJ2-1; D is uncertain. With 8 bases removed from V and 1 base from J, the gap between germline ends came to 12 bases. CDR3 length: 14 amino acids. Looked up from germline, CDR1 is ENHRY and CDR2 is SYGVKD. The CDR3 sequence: CAIGMGASYNEQFF. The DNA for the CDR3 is TGTGCCATCGGAATGGGCGCGTCCTACAATGAGCAGTTCTTC.

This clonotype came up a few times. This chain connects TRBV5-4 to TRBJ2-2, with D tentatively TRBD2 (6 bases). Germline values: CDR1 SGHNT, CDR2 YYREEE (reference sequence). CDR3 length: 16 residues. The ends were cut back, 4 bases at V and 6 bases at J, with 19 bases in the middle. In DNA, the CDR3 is TGTGCCAGCAGCCCCGGGAGCACTCGGGCGGCCGGGGAGCTGTTTTTT. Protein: CASSPGSTRAAGELFF.

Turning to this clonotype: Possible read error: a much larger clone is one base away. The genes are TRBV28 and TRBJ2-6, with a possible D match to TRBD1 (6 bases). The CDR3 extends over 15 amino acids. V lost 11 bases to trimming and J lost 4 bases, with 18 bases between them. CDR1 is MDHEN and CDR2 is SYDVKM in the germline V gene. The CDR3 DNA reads TGTGCCGGCAAGGGGGAACGAGGAGGGGCCAACGTCCTGACTTTC. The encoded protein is CAGKGERGGANVLTF.

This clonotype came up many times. The CDR3 spells CSVEGLAGDDTQYF. CDR3 DNA sequence: TGCAGCGTTGAAGGACTAGCGGGGGACGATACGCAGTATTTT. This chain connects TRBV29-1 to TRBJ2-3, with TRBD2 matching 12 bases. The CDR3 is 14 amino acids. V lost 1 base to trimming and J lost 6 bases; unmatched junction nucleotides: 2. The germline gives CDR1 SQVTM, CDR2 ANQGSEA.

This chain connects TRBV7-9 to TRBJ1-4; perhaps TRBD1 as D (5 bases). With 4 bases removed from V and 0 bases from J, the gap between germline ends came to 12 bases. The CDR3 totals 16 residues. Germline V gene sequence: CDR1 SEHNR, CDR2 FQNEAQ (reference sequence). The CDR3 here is CASSSRGRATNEKLFF. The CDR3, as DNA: TGTGCCAGCAGCTCGAGGGGCAGGGCAACTAATGAAAAACTGTTTTTT.

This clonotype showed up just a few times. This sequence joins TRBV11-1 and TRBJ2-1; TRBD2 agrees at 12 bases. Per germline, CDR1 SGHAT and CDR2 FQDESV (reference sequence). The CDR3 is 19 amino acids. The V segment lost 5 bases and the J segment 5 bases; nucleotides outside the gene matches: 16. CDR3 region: CASSATRSSGGAGHNEQFF. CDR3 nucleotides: TGTGCCAGCAGCGCCACGAGGTCTAGCGGGGGGGCCGGGCACAATGAGCAGTTCTTC.

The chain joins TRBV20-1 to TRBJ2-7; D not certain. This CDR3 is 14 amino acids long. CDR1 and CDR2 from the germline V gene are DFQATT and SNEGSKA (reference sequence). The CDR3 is CSTFYRPSSYEQYF. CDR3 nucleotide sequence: TGCAGCACATTTTATCGGCCAAGTTCCTACGAGCAGTACTTC.

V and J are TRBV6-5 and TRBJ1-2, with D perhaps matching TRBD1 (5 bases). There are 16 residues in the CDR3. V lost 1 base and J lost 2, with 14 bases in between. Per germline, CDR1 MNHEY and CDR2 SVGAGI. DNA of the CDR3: TGTGCCAGCAGTTACTTCCCGGGGGAGATCAACTATGGCTACACCTTC. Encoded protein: CASSYFPGEINYGYTF.

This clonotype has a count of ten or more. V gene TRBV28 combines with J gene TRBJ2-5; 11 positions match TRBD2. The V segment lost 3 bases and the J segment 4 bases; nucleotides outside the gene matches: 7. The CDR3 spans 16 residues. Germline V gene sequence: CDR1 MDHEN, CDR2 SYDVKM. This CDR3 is CASSFYSGRAGETQYF. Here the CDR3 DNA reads TGTGCCAGCAGTTTTTATAGCGGGAGGGCCGGAGAGACCCAGTACTTC. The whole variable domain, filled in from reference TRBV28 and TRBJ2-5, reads DVKVTQSSRYLVKRTGEKVFLECVQDMDHENMFWYRQDPGLGLRLIYFSYDVKMKEKGDIPEGYSVSREKKERFSLILESASTNQTSMYLCASSFYSGRAGETQYFGPGTRLLVL.

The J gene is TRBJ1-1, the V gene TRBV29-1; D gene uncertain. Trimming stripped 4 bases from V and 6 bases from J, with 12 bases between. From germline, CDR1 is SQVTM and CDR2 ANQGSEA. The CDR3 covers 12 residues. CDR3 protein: CSVGVDRPEAFF. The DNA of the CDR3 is TGCAGCGTTGGGGTCGACCGGCCTGAAGCTTTCTTT.

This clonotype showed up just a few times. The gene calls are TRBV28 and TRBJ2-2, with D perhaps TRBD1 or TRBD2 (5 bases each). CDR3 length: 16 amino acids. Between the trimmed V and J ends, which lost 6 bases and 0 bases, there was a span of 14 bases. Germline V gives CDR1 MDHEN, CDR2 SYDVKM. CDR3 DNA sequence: TGTGCCAGCAGACAAGCCGGGACGGCGAACACCGGGGAGCTGTTTTTT. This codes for CASRQAGTANTGELFF. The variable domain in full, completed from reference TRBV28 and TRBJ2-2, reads DVKVTQSSRYLVKRTGEKVFLECVQDMDHENMFWYRQDPGLGLRLIYFSYDVKMKEKGDIPEGYSVSREKKERFSLILESASTNQTSMYLCASRQAGTANTGELFFGEGSRLTVL.

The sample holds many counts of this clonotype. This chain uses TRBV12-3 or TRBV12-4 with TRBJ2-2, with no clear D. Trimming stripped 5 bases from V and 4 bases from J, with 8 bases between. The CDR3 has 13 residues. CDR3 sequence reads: CASSPGPTGELFF. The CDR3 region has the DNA TGTGCCAGCAGTCCTGGACCCACCGGGGAGCTGTTTTTT.

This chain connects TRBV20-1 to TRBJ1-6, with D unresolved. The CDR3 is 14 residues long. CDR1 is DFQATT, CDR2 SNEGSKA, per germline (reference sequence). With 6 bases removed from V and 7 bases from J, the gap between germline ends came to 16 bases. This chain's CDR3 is CSALVGEINSPLHF. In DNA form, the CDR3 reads TGCAGTGCCCTGGTCGGGGAAATAAATTCACCCCTCCACTTT.

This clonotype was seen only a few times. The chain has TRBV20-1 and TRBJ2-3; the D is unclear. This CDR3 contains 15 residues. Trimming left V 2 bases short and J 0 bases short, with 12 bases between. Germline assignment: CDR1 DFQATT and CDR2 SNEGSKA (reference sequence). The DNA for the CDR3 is TGCAGTGCTAGACCCCCTAGACCCAGCACAGATACGCAGTATTTT. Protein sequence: CSARPPRPSTDTQYF.

CDR3 bases: TGTGCCAGCAGTTACGAGGGCGGGGAGCTGTTTTTT. Translated, it gives CASSYEGGELFF. The chain links TRBV6-6 to TRBJ2-2; perhaps TRBD2 as D (5 bases). Trimming shortened V by 2 bases and J by 7 bases, and 5 bases separated the two germline ends. Germline V gene sequence: CDR1 MNHNY, CDR2 SVGAGI (reference sequence). The CDR3 sequence is 12 residues long.

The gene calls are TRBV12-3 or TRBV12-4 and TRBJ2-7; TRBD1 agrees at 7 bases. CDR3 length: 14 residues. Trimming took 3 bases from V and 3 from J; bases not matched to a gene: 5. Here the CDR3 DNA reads TGTGCCAGCAGTTTTCAAGGGGGCTTCTACGAGCAGTACTTC. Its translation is CASSFQGGFYEQYF.

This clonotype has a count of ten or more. CDR3 sequence reads: CASSQETGQETQYF. The CDR3 DNA reads as TGCGCCAGCAGCCAAGAGACAGGACAAGAGACCCAGTACTTC. The chain recombines TRBV4-3 with TRBJ2-5; a possible D gene is TRBD1 (6 bases). The CDR3 has 14 residues. The germline V and J ends were trimmed by 0 bases and 2 bases, with 7 bases remaining between them. Germline CDR1 is LGHNA and CDR2 is YSLEER.